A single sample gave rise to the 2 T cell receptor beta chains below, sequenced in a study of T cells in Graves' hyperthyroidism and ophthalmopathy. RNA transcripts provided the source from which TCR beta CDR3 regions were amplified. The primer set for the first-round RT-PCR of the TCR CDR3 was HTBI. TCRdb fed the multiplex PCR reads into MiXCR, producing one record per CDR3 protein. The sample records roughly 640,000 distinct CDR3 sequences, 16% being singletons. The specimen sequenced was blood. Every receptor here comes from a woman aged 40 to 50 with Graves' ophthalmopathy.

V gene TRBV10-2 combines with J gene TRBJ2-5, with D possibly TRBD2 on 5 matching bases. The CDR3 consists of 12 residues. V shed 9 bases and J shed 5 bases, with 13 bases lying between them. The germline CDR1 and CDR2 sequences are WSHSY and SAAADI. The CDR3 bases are TGCGCCAGTGCTAGCATCTCTGAGACCCAGTACTTC. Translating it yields CASASISETQYF.

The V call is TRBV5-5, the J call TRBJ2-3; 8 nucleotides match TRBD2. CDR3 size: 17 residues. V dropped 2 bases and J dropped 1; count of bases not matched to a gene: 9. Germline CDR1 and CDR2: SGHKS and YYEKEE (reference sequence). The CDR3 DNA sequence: TGTGCCAGCAGCTTCCTACCCCAAGCGGGGGGCACAGATACGCAGTATTTT. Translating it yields CASSFLPQAGGTDTQYF. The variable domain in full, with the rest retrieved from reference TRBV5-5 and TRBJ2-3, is DAGVTQSPTHLIKTRGQQVTLRCSPISGHKSVSWYQQVLGQGPQFIFQYYEKEERGRGNFPDRFSARQFPNYSSELNVNALLLGDSALYLCASSFLPQAGGTDTQYFGPGTRLTVL.